The clone carrying this TCR beta chain was counted a few times. No DNA is shown, since the ends of the CDR3 on it are uncertain; the CDR3 is the one TCRdb lists. The time point here: after trial treatment. Specified treatment: LDRT plus nivolumab, ipilimumab, low-dose cyclophosphamide and aspirin (RACIN trial). Donors were given nivolumab, ipilimumab, aspirin, low-dose cyclophosphamide and low-dose radiotherapy. Primers targeting TRAV and TRBV primed first-strand cDNA, covering alpha and beta chains. TCRs underwent about 22 PCR cycles of amplification with a constant-region primer and V-primer adapter. TCRdb processed the reads anew with MiXCR; each CDR3 protein has one entry. This sample has roughly 40,000 distinct CDR3 sequences, with about 25% found just once. This sample was included in a study of low-dose radiotherapy and immunotherapy resistance in tumors. The V gene's germline CDR1 is MNHNY and CDR2 SVGAGI (reference sequence). The CDR3 numbers 15 amino acids, ends counted.

The input for sequencing was PBMCs, taken after low-dose radiotherapy plus immunotherapy. This receptor was obtained from a male donor with prostate cancer. The chain recombines TRBV6-6 with TRBJ2-3. The CDR3 reads CASSYSAATDTQYFF.